This T cell receptor (beta chain) originates from a study of blood T cells in healthy people across ages. The wider study: With template switching, about one barcoded beta molecule was captured per two T cells.

Sample-barcoded 5' priming and a J-beta primer mix drove a second PCR of roughly 7 to 11 cycles. Each CDR3 protein is one row after TCRdb ran MiXCR on the 5' RACE reads. Among roughly 2 million distinct CDR3 sequences, around 50% were seen once, and the ten largest hold around 2.1%. Study-wide results and limits: TCR beta diversity tracked closely with naive T cell percentage. Estimated diversity, derived from one million T cells, was regarded as an underestimate.

Germline-derived CDR1 and CDR2 are DFQATT and SNEGSKA (reference sequence). The V gene lost 1 base and the J gene lost 2 bases, with 9 bases spanning the gap. The CDR3 totals 13 residues. To note about this clonotype: Its antigen is as yet unknown.

The chain carries TRBV20-1 and TRBJ2-7; D gene ambiguous. The sample taken for sequencing was blood. The clonotype was recovered from a woman aged 40 to 49 in good health. CDR3 in amino acids: CSARGPYAYEQYF. The CDR3 DNA is TGCAGTGCTAGAGGACCGTACGCCTACGAGCAGTACTTC.